This record covers a single TCR beta chain. Its antigen is not identified. This sample was included in a study of T-cell memory formation after mild COVID-19. General study results and limits: The study detected some responding clones in pre-infection memory, suggesting cross-reactive memory joined. From day 15 to 85, contracting clones were balanced between CD4 and CD8, whereas later expanders leaned toward CD4+. The authors did not confirm SARS-CoV-2 specificity of second-wave clones peaking day 37.

V was clipped by 4 bases and J by 2 bases, with 15 bases between them. The CDR3 is made up of 15 amino acids. Looked up from germline, CDR1 is LGHDT and CDR2 is YNNKEL (reference sequence). TCR alpha and TCR beta cDNA libraries carrying sample barcodes and UMIs were produced by 5'RACE using constant-segment primers. TCRdb used MiXCR to reprocess the 5' RACE reads, holding one entry per CDR3 protein. The sample records 400,000 to 550,000 distinct CDR3 sequences, about 23% being singletons. The chain recombines TRBV3-1 with TRBJ2-7, with D perhaps matching TRBD2 (6 bases). The receptor comes from an adult woman who had mild COVID-19 (a few samples of this study predate the infection). Cell type and time point are not known. The source material was PBMCs or a T cell subset sorted from them (not recorded which). CDR3 nucleotide sequence: TGTGCCAGCAGCCCCGGACTATCTTCGGCCTACGAGCAGTACTTC. Translation: CASSPGLSSAYEQYF.